This is a list of T cell receptor beta chains from one sample in a study of blood T cell repertoires in COVID-19. Only in-frame clones appear in the TCRdb table, and some are missing; sequencing was by immunoSEQ multiplex PCR. The sample consists of 30,000 to 40,000 clones, around 85% of them appearing once. The sample taken for sequencing was peripheral blood. The receptors shown here come from a human donor with acute or convalescent COVID-19. The donor label of this sample is uncertain. The conserved cysteine and the conserved F or W are not part of the CDR3 here.

V gene	J gene	CDR3 length	CDR3 protein
TRBV6-5	TRBJ1-1	11	ASSSTGGTEAF
TRBV27	TRBJ2-1	13	ASSRQPSSYNEQF
TRBV6-1	TRBJ1-2	14	ASSEQGAPPGYGYT
TRBV12-3/TRBV12-4	TRBJ1-1	10	ASSGGYTEAF
TRBV5-1	TRBJ1-2	12	ASSLNPGNYGYT
TRBV10-3	TRBJ2-1	13	AISDSGFSYNEQF
TRBV5-4	TRBJ1-2	15	ASSRGGVSGRGLGYT
TRBV2	TRBJ1-5	13	ASSGGTARGQPQH
TRBV30	TRBJ1-5	12	AWSVNSNNQPQH
TRBV30	TRBJ2-7	9	AWSRVNEQY
TRBV29-1	TRBJ1-5	13	SVADGVLGNQPQH
TRBV6-2/TRBV6-3	TRBJ2-1	9	ASSRYNEQF
TRBV9	TRBJ2-2	14	ASSVRTGRDTGELF
TRBV3-1/TRBV3-2	TRBJ2-2	10	ASSSNTGELF
TRBV30	TRBJ1-4	11	AWTSTRGEKLF
TRBV6-1	TRBJ1-5	11	ASSERDSQPQH
TRBV5-1	TRBJ2-1	15	ASSRPRDRGSDNEQF
TRBV19	TRBJ1-1	11	ASSPGENTEAF
TRBV5-1	TRBJ1-2	12	ASSLVPGTGGYT
TRBV30	TRBJ2-1	11	ASRAGVYNEQF
TRBV30	TRBJ1-2	10	AWSVVAGGYT
TRBV7-8	TRBJ2-3	12	ASSLLSQADTQY
TRBV11-3	TRBJ1-6	12	ASSPQGANSPLH
TRBV2	TRBJ1-4	11	ASSAGQFEKLF
TRBV28	TRBJ2-3	12	ASSASGGTDTQY
TRBV7-6	TRBJ2-2	14	ASSPGQGLNTGELF
TRBV11-2	TRBJ1-2	12	ASSLGAGGGGYT
TRBV24-1	TRBJ2-2	14	ATSDLRDGDTGELF
TRBV19	TRBJ1-1	12	ASSISDSSAEAF
TRBV12-3/TRBV12-4	TRBJ2-5	9	ASSLTGHQY
TRBV7-8	TRBJ2-1	14	ASSSSDRNPYNEQF
TRBV4-1	TRBJ1-2	12	ASSQGDRDGGYT
TRBV6-5	TRBJ1-1	11	ASRRRQGIRAF
TRBV7-8	TRBJ2-7	11	ASSQATVYEQY
TRBV9	TRBJ1-3	15	ASSDPQGGRAGNTIY
TRBV10-3	TRBJ1-2	12	AISATGADYGYT
TRBV10-2	TRBJ2-7	10	ASSVGRYEQY
TRBV27	TRBJ2-1	12	ASRRSSGYNEQF
TRBV18	TRBJ2-2	13	ASSPVKGATGELF
TRBV24-1	TRBJ2-3	18	ATSDPLGLAGGDGRDTQY
TRBV5-1	TRBJ1-6	14	ASSKAGTGVDSPLH
TRBV6-6	TRBJ1-2	13	ASSYPSWREDGYT